This T cell receptor beta chain was retrieved from a study of OX40 agonist ivuxolimab in advanced cancers. Sequencing used immunoSEQ multiplex PCR; TCRdb keeps in-frame clones, though not all of them. This table holds 66,000 or so clones, about 85% found once. Sequences were derived from CD4+ or CD8+ T cells sorted from blood, sampled in a trial of the OX40 agonist ivuxolimab. This TCR was recovered from an adult with an advanced solid tumor such as melanoma, head and neck, liver or kidney cancer.

The CDR3 coding sequence is TGCGCCAGCAGCCAAGATTCAGGGGGCGGAAACACCATATATTTT. Protein: CASSQDSGGGNTIYF. The rearrangement links TRBV4-3 to TRBJ1-3; 8 bases fit TRBD1. The junction had 2 bases not matched to a gene; V was cut back by 0 bases and J by 4 bases. Germline loops: CDR1 LGHNA, CDR2 YSLEER. The CDR3 extends over 15 amino acids.